Shown below are 25 T cell receptor beta chains from a single sample sequenced in a study of shared clonotypes between healthy human individuals. Clones were read by immunoSEQ multiplex PCR, and TCRdb kept only the in-frame ones, dropping some. The sample carries about 1,800,000 clones, about 95% recorded once. CD45RO-negative, CCR7-selected cells formed the naive CD8 fraction, which excluded terminally differentiated effector memory CD45RA+ cells. Sequenced: naive CD8+ T cells sorted from blood. The origin of the receptors is a man younger than 35 in good health.

This chain uses TRBV9 with TRBJ2-2, with TRBD2 matching 7 bases. The CDR3 covers 16 residues. J lost 1 base, V lost 1 base, and 4 bases had no gene match. Germline CDR1 reads SGDLS; CDR2 reads YYNGEE. CDR3: CASSVIAGVNTGELFF. CDR3 DNA sequence: TGTGCCAGCAGCGTAATTGCGGGGGTGAACACCGGGGAGCTGTTTTTT.

The J gene is TRBJ2-7, the V gene TRBV5-1; TRBD1 aligns across 9 bases. CDR1 and CDR2 from the germline V gene are SGHRS and YFSETQ. CDR3 size: 13 residues. With 7 bases clipped from V and 2 bases from J, the junction kept 4 bases outside the gene matches. The CDR3 region is CASADRGAYEQYF. DNA of the CDR3: TGCGCCAGCGCGGACAGGGGCGCCTACGAGCAGTACTTC.

Of note for this clone: Other DNA sequences within the sample encode an identical CDR3. The J gene is TRBJ2-7, the V gene TRBV27; 8 bases line up with TRBD2. CDR1 and CDR2 (germline): MNHEY, SMNVEV (reference sequence). This CDR3 spans 13 amino acids. The V segment lost 3 bases and the J segment 3 bases; nucleotides outside the gene matches: 1. CDR3 nucleotide sequence: TGTGCCAGCAGTTTTAGCGGGAACTACGAGCAGTACTTC. This translates into CASSFSGNYEQYF.

The V gene is TRBV10-1, the J gene TRBJ2-3, with TRBD2 matching 7 bases. This CDR3 is 16 amino acids long. The J segment lost 2 bases and the V segment lost 7 bases, leaving 12 bases of the junction unmatched. In germline, CDR1 is WNHNN, CDR2 SYGVQD (reference sequence). CDR3 in amino acids: CASTWGGKIHTDTQYF. CDR3 in DNA: TGCGCCAGCACTTGGGGGGGGAAAATCCACACAGATACGCAGTATTTT.

V gene TRBV28 combines with J gene TRBJ1-4; 7 nucleotides align to TRBD1. Trimming cost V 1 base and J 3 bases; bases outside gene matches: 8. Germline CDR1 is MDHEN and CDR2 is SYDVKM. The CDR3 runs to 17 residues. The CDR3 sequence is CASSLSTGNFANEKLFF. The CDR3 nucleotides are TGTGCCAGCAGTTTATCGACAGGGAATTTTGCTAATGAAAAACTGTTTTTT.

The chain employs TRBV27 and TRBJ1-1; tentative D call: TRBD1 (5 bases). This CDR3 comprises 14 residues. The germline gives CDR1 MNHEY, CDR2 SMNVEV (reference sequence). The germline V and J ends were trimmed by 4 bases and 0 bases, with 9 bases remaining between them. For the CDR3, the DNA is TGTGCCAGCAGTTCGGTAGGGGTGAACACTGAAGCTTTCTTT. This sequence encodes CASSSVGVNTEAFF.

This chain uses TRBV4-3 with TRBJ2-7; either TRBD1 or TRBD2 may fit D (5 bases each). Trimming removed 0 bases from V and 2 bases from J, with 11 bases in between. This CDR3 region has 15 residues. CDR1 LGHNA and CDR2 YSLEER come from the germline V gene. This chain's CDR3 is CASSQEGDGAYEQYF. CDR3 bases: TGCGCCAGCAGCCAAGAGGGGGACGGAGCCTACGAGCAGTACTTC.

The V and J genes are TRBV6-5 and TRBJ2-1; 10 bases fit TRBD2. Germline CDR1 MNHEY, CDR2 SVGAGI. The CDR3 runs 14 residues. The trim removed 4 bases at V and 10 bases at J, leaving 7 bases unmatched. The chain's CDR3 is CASSSAGGPREQFF. DNA of the CDR3: TGTGCCAGCAGTTCAGCGGGGGGGCCCAGGGAGCAGTTCTTC.

This chain joins TRBV7-9 and TRBJ2-3; TRBD1 matches 8 bases. Germline V CDR1 and CDR2: SEHNR, FQNEAQ (reference sequence). After removal of 4 bases from V and 0 bases from J, the junction contained 3 bases not matched to a gene. The CDR3 totals 15 residues. The CDR3 spells CASSSGQDSTDTQYF. CDR3 DNA: TGTGCCAGCAGCTCGGGACAGGACAGCACAGATACGCAGTATTTT.

The gene calls are TRBV10-3 and TRBJ2-1; 9 bases line up with TRBD2. Germline V lookup: CDR1 ENHRY, CDR2 SYGVKD. The CDR3 contains 15 residues. The V segment lost 2 bases and the J segment 5 bases; nucleotides outside the gene matches: 4. CDR3: CAISEVGTSHNEQFF. As DNA, the CDR3 is TGTGCCATCAGTGAGGTTGGGACTAGCCACAATGAGCAGTTCTTC.

Points on this clone: The same CDR3 also results from other DNA sequences found in this sample. V and J are TRBV7-9 and TRBJ1-2; no definite D call. Germline V CDR1 and CDR2: SEHNR, FQNEAQ (reference sequence). The V end was cut by 1 base, the J end by 4 bases, with 7 bases between. The length of the CDR3 is 13 residues. In nucleotides, the CDR3 is TGTGCCAGCAGCTTAGAAGGTGCCTATGGCTACACCTTC. The encoded protein is CASSLEGAYGYTF. Complete variable domain (other parts from reference TRBV7-9 and TRBJ1-2): DTGVSQNPRHKITKRGQNVTFRCDPISEHNRLYWYRQTLGQGPEFLTYFQNEAQLEKSRLLSDRFSAERPKGSFSTLEIQRTEQGDSAMYLCASSLEGAYGYTFGSGTRLTVV.

The gene calls are TRBV6-4 and TRBJ1-1; D gene uncertain. The CDR3 sequence is 16 residues long. V lost 3 bases to trimming and J lost 5 bases, with 19 bases between them. CDR1 is MRHNA and CDR2 is SNTAGT in the germline V gene. DNA for the CDR3: TGTGCCAGCAGTGAGTCTGTCCCTACCCCTGGGACTGAAGCTTTCTTT. Translation: CASSESVPTPGTEAFF.

J is TRBJ1-5 and V is TRBV5-1, with TRBD1 as a possible D gene (5 bases). The length of the CDR3 is 15 residues. Deletions cut 2 bases from V and 5 bases from J, with 14 bases between. Germline V gene sequence: CDR1 SGHRS, CDR2 YFSETQ. The CDR3 region has the DNA TGCGCCAGCAGCTTTGGTTGGGGGGAAGATCAGCCCCAGCATTTT. This translates into CASSFGWGEDQPQHF.

The J gene is TRBJ1-5, the V gene TRBV27; 8 bases map to TRBD1. CDR1 and CDR2 from the germline V gene are MNHEY and SMNVEV (reference sequence). The CDR3 has 16 residues. The V and J ends lost 8 bases and 10 bases, in that order; junction bases with no gene match: 19. CDR3 in DNA: TGTGCCAGCGGACAGAGAGATCAGGGGGCCGGGCTACCCCAGCATTTT. Its translation: CASGQRDQGAGLPQHF.

The genes are TRBV10-2 and TRBJ2-1; TRBD1 matches 11 bases. The length of the CDR3 is 15 residues. V was pared by 8 bases and J by 4 bases, with 7 bases of the junction left unmatched. Germline assignment: CDR1 WSHSY and CDR2 SAAADI. The CDR3 loop reads CASLGQGVYYNEQFF. The CDR3 DNA is TGCGCCAGCCTGGGACAGGGGGTTTATTACAATGAGCAGTTCTTC.

The chain couples TRBV4-2 to TRBJ1-2; a possible D gene is TRBD1 (5 bases). The CDR3 has 18 amino acids. V was shortened by 0 bases and J by 0 bases, with 17 bases between the two germline ends. Germline V gene lookup returns CDR1 LGHNA and CDR2 YNFKEQ. The CDR3 here is CASSQDPDTYEANYGYTF. The CDR3 DNA follows: TGTGCCAGCAGCCAAGATCCGGACACGTATGAGGCTAACTATGGCTACACCTTC.

Turning to this clone: The sample carries other DNA sequences with the same CDR3. The chain joins TRBV28 to TRBJ1-5; 9 bases match TRBD1. Germline V gene lookup returns CDR1 MDHEN and CDR2 SYDVKM. The V and J ends lost 5 bases and 6 bases, in that order; junction bases with no gene match: 5. The CDR3 contains 14 residues. The CDR3 region has the DNA TGTGCCAGCAGTCTGACAGGGGGATTTCAGCCCCAGCATTTT. The encoded protein is CASSLTGGFQPQHF.

The chain couples TRBV6-6 to TRBJ2-1; no definite D call. V was pared by 8 bases and J by 2 bases, with 4 bases between. CDR1 and CDR2 (germline): MNHNY, SVGAGI (reference sequence). The length of the CDR3 is 11 residues. The CDR3 protein is CASGPYNEQFF. The CDR3 region has the DNA TGTGCCAGCGGGCCCTACAATGAGCAGTTCTTC.

The chain employs TRBV29-1 and TRBJ2-7; D remains ambiguous. The V and J ends lost 6 bases and 0 bases respectively, with 12 bases between them. Germline assignment: CDR1 SQVTM and CDR2 ANQGSEA. The CDR3 sequence is 13 residues long. DNA of the CDR3: TGCAGCGTCCTCCTGTCCCTCTCCTACGAGCAGTACTTC. This gives the protein CSVLLSLSYEQYF.

This clone was picked up one time. V gene TRBV6-5 combines with J gene TRBJ2-7, with a possible D match to TRBD1 (6 bases). The CDR3 is 14 amino acids. V was cut by 0 bases and J by 4 bases, with 10 bases left in between. Germline V lookup: CDR1 MNHEY, CDR2 SVGAGI. This CDR3 reads CASSYSPGEYEQYF. The DNA of the CDR3 is TGTGCCAGCAGTTACTCGCCAGGGGAATACGAGCAGTACTTC.

The chain carries TRBV9 and TRBJ2-7; D is possibly TRBD1 (5 bases). The CDR3 is 14 residues long. V dropped 4 bases and J dropped 2 bases, with 13 bases sitting between them. From germline, CDR1 is SGDLS and CDR2 YYNGEE. The CDR3 DNA reads TGTGCCAGCAGCCCACACAGGTTACCCTACGAGCAGTACTTC. As protein: CASSPHRLPYEQYF.

The chain uses TRBV10-3 and TRBJ1-2; 7 nucleotides agree with TRBD1. The CDR3 runs to 13 residues. Germline V lookup: CDR1 ENHRY, CDR2 SYGVKD. Trimming took 10 bases from V and 6 from J; bases not matched to a gene: 11. The CDR3 here is CASSPGTVDGYTF. Written as DNA, the CDR3 is TGTGCCAGCAGCCCCGGGACAGTCGATGGCTACACCTTC.

V usage is TRBV6-1 and J usage is TRBJ2-7; D possibly uses TRBD1 or TRBD2 (6 bases each). Germline lookup yields CDR1 MNHNS and CDR2 SASEGT. V lost 4 bases to trimming and J lost 4 bases, with 8 bases between them. CDR3 length: 12 residues. This CDR3 is CASSGGAYEQYF. The CDR3 DNA reads as TGTGCCAGCAGTGGGGGGGCTTACGAGCAGTACTTC.

The chain has TRBV2 and TRBJ1-4; D call uncertain. Trimming removed 4 bases from V and 0 bases from J, with 15 bases in between. Germline-derived CDR1 and CDR2 are SNHLY and FYNNEI. The CDR3 length is 17 residues. CDR3 nucleotides: TGTGCCAGCAGTGTAAGCCAAGCTACCGCAACTAATGAAAAACTGTTTTTT. Residues: CASSVSQATATNEKLFF.

The chain has TRBV10-1 and TRBJ2-7; D not resolved. Germline lookup yields CDR1 WNHNN and CDR2 SYGVQD (reference sequence). Between the trimmed V and J ends, which lost 3 bases and 3 bases, there was a span of 9 bases. This CDR3 has 13 amino acids. CDR3 sequence: CASSEGHGYEQYF. CDR3 nucleotides: TGCGCCAGCAGTGAAGGGCACGGCTACGAGCAGTACTTC.